The rows below give T cell receptor beta chains drawn from one sample of a study of cytomegalovirus exposure and HLA in healthy donors. Generated by immunoSEQ multiplex PCR, the TCRdb table keeps only in-frame clones and is missing some. The sample gives over 200,000 clones, 80% to 90% of which show up once; about 2% is in the top ten. Material: PBMCs. The receptors were sampled from a woman between 18 and 29 years old in good health and CMV-seropositive. Each CDR3 is given with its conserved first and last residue. The D gene is left open where the match is weak. Size tells how often a clone was seen (once, few, many) or the class of an expanded clone, and some rows leave it out.

CDR3 length: 13
D gene: NA
clone size: NA
J gene: TRBJ2-3
V gene: TRBV27
CDR3 DNA: TGTGCCAGCAGTCCCCCGGGTTGGGATACGCAGTATTTT
CDR3 protein: CASSPPGWDTQYF

CDR3 length: 13
D gene: NA
clone size: NA
J gene: TRBJ2-7
V gene: TRBV18
CDR3 DNA: TGTGCCAGCTCACCGCAGGGAATGGACGAGCAGTACTTC
CDR3 protein: CASSPQGMDEQYF

CDR3 length: 14
D gene: TRBD2
clone size: NA
J gene: TRBJ2-1
V gene: TRBV27
CDR3 DNA: TGTGCCAGCAGTGAACTAGCGGGAGCCGGTGAGCAGTTCTTC
CDR3 protein: CASSELAGAGEQFF

CDR3 length: 14
D gene: NA
clone size: NA
J gene: TRBJ2-5
V gene: TRBV5-1
CDR3 DNA: TGCGCCAGCAGCTTGCTCCCAGGCCAAGAGACCCAGTACTTC
CDR3 protein: CASSLLPGQETQYF

CDR3 length: 17
D gene: NA
clone size: NA
J gene: TRBJ1-4
V gene: TRBV5-5
CDR3 DNA: TGTGCCAGCAGCCCGGGGGGCTTGGGACAAGCTAATGAAAAACTGTTTTTT
CDR3 protein: CASSPGGLGQANEKLFF

CDR3 length: 15
D gene: NA
clone size: NA
J gene: TRBJ1-2
V gene: TRBV5-4
CDR3 DNA: TGTGCCAGCAGCACCACAGCCATGCCTAACTATGGCTACACCTTC
CDR3 protein: CASSTTAMPNYGYTF

CDR3 length: 14
D gene: TRBD1
clone size: NA
J gene: TRBJ1-2
V gene: TRBV28
CDR3 DNA: TGTGCCAGCAGTGCGGGACAGGGTGTAGATGGCTACACCTTC
CDR3 protein: CASSAGQGVDGYTF

CDR3 length: 17
D gene: TRBD2
clone size: NA
J gene: TRBJ2-1
V gene: TRBV30
CDR3 DNA: TGTGCCTGGAGTGTCAGTCGAACTAGCGGAGTTGGGAGAGAGCAGTTCTTC
CDR3 protein: CAWSVSRTSGVGREQFF

CDR3 length: 17
D gene: NA
clone size: NA
J gene: TRBJ2-7
V gene: TRBV7-2
CDR3 DNA: TGTGCCAGCAGCTTATCGAAGTCACTCCTCGTATCCTACGAGCAGTACTTC
CDR3 protein: CASSLSKSLLVSYEQYF

CDR3 length: 17
D gene: NA
clone size: NA
J gene: TRBJ1-1
V gene: TRBV9
CDR3 DNA: TGTGCCAGCAGCCCCACAGGGCTCCCCGGAGTGGGCACTGAAGCTTTCTTT
CDR3 protein: CASSPTGLPGVGTEAFF

CDR3 length: 15
D gene: TRBD2
clone size: NA
J gene: TRBJ2-7
V gene: TRBV9
CDR3 DNA: TGTGCCAGCAGCTACCAGCGGGAGGGCTCTGGGGAGCAGTACTTC
CDR3 protein: CASSYQREGSGEQYF

CDR3 length: 15
D gene: NA
clone size: NA
J gene: TRBJ1-2
V gene: TRBV11-1
CDR3 DNA: TGTGCCAGCAGCCGTTGGGCGGGTTACAACTATGGCTACACCTTC
CDR3 protein: CASSRWAGYNYGYTF

CDR3 length: 16
D gene: TRBD1
clone size: NA
J gene: TRBJ1-1
V gene: TRBV7-9
CDR3 DNA: TGTGCCAGCAGGGGACAGCTAGGTTACGTGAACACTGAAGCTTTCTTT
CDR3 protein: CASRGQLGYVNTEAFF

CDR3 length: 12
D gene: NA
clone size: NA
J gene: TRBJ1-5
V gene: TRBV7-9
CDR3 DNA: TGTGCCAGCAGCGGCAGGGAATTGCCCCAGCATTTT
CDR3 protein: CASSGRELPQHF

CDR3 length: 18
D gene: NA
clone size: NA
J gene: TRBJ1-5
V gene: TRBV12-5
CDR3 DNA: TGTGCTAGTGGTACGGCGTCAGCCCAGAACAGGTCACGGGAGCCCCAGCATTTT
CDR3 protein: CASGTASAQNRSREPQHF

CDR3 length: 15
D gene: NA
clone size: NA
J gene: TRBJ2-7
V gene: TRBV5-1
CDR3 DNA: TGCGCCAGCAGCTTGGGTGGAGGGGAGACCTACGAGCAGTACTTC
CDR3 protein: CASSLGGGETYEQYF

CDR3 length: 15
D gene: TRBD2
clone size: NA
J gene: TRBJ2-5
V gene: TRBV11-2
CDR3 DNA: TGTGCCAGCAGCCTAGGGACTAGCGAGAAAGAGACCCAGTACTTC
CDR3 protein: CASSLGTSEKETQYF

CDR3 length: 14
D gene: NA
clone size: few
J gene: TRBJ2-7
V gene: TRBV28
CDR3 DNA: TGTGCCAGCACCCTCGGACTGTACAACTACGAGCAGTACTTC
CDR3 protein: CASTLGLYNYEQYF

CDR3 length: 14
D gene: NA
clone size: NA
J gene: TRBJ1-1
V gene: TRBV4-2
CDR3 DNA: TGTGCCAGCAGCCAAGATCCCGGGAACACTGAAGCTTTCTTT
CDR3 protein: CASSQDPGNTEAFF

CDR3 length: 16
D gene: NA
clone size: NA
J gene: TRBJ2-7
V gene: TRBV28
CDR3 DNA: TGTGCCAGCAGTTTAGATGGCTGGGGCTATTCCTACGAGCAGTACTTC
CDR3 protein: CASSLDGWGYSYEQYF

CDR3 length: 13
D gene: NA
clone size: NA
J gene: TRBJ1-1
V gene: TRBV9
CDR3 DNA: TGTGCCAGCAGCGTAGTAACAAACACTGAAGCTTTCTTT
CDR3 protein: CASSVVTNTEAFF

CDR3 length: 13
D gene: NA
clone size: few
J gene: TRBJ2-4
V gene: TRBV19
CDR3 DNA: TGTGCCACCCAGGGGTCGGGCAAAAACATTCAGTACTTC
CDR3 protein: CATQGSGKNIQYF

CDR3 length: 16
D gene: TRBD2
clone size: once
J gene: TRBJ2-7
V gene: TRBV25-1
CDR3 DNA: TGTGCCAGCAGTGAATTCGGGGGGGCCGACCCCACTCCCCAGTACTTC
CDR3 protein: CASSEFGGADPTPQYF

CDR3 length: 16
D gene: NA
clone size: NA
J gene: TRBJ1-3
V gene: TRBV9
CDR3 DNA: TGTGCCAGCAGCGTAGCTTTCTCGGGGGCTGGAAACACCATATATTTT
CDR3 protein: CASSVAFSGAGNTIYF

CDR3 length: 15
D gene: TRBD1
clone size: NA
J gene: TRBJ2-1
V gene: TRBV18
CDR3 DNA: TGTGCCAGCTCACAAGGCCCCACAGGGGGGAATGAGCAGTTCTTC
CDR3 protein: CASSQGPTGGNEQFF

CDR3 length: 13
D gene: NA
clone size: NA
J gene: TRBJ1-1
V gene: TRBV19
CDR3 DNA: TGTGCCAGCTTCAATGACATACACACTGAAGCTTTCTTT
CDR3 protein: CASFNDIHTEAFF

CDR3 length: 15
D gene: TRBD1
clone size: NA
J gene: TRBJ1-2
V gene: TRBV4-1
CDR3 DNA: TGCGCCAGCAGCCAAGACCCCGGGACAGGGGCTGGCTACACCTTC
CDR3 protein: CASSQDPGTGAGYTF

CDR3 length: 14
D gene: NA
clone size: NA
J gene: TRBJ1-1
V gene: TRBV29-1
CDR3 DNA: TGCAGCGTTGCTCGTGCGGGCCTGAACACTGAAGCTTTCTTT
CDR3 protein: CSVARAGLNTEAFF

CDR3 length: 14
D gene: TRBD1
clone size: NA
J gene: TRBJ1-5
V gene: TRBV25-1
CDR3 DNA: TGTGCCAGCAGGGACAGGGGGCCAAGTCAGCCCCAGCATTTT
CDR3 protein: CASRDRGPSQPQHF

CDR3 length: 14
D gene: NA
clone size: once
J gene: TRBJ1-5
V gene: TRBV4-1
CDR3 DNA: TGCGCCAGCAGCCAAGCTCCCGGGAATCAGCCCCAGCATTTT
CDR3 protein: CASSQAPGNQPQHF

CDR3 length: 14
D gene: NA
clone size: NA
J gene: TRBJ2-7
V gene: TRBV9
CDR3 DNA: TGTGCCAGCAGCGCCGAGGGGGTAATGGACGAGCAGTACTTC
CDR3 protein: CASSAEGVMDEQYF

CDR3 length: 14
D gene: TRBD2
clone size: NA
J gene: TRBJ2-1
V gene: TRBV28
CDR3 DNA: TGTGCCAGCACCGGGACTAGCGGCTACAATGAGCAGTTCTTC
CDR3 protein: CASTGTSGYNEQFF

CDR3 length: 15
D gene: TRBD2
clone size: NA
J gene: TRBJ2-7
V gene: TRBV7-9
CDR3 DNA: TGTGCCAGCAGCTTTTATGGACTAGGGGTATACGAGCAGTACTTC
CDR3 protein: CASSFYGLGVYEQYF

CDR3 length: 11
D gene: NA
clone size: NA
J gene: TRBJ2-5
V gene: TRBV13
CDR3 DNA: TGTGCCAGCACCCAGGGGGAGACCCAGTACTTC
CDR3 protein: CASTQGETQYF

CDR3 length: 14
D gene: TRBD2
clone size: NA
J gene: TRBJ2-1
V gene: TRBV6-1
CDR3 DNA: TGTGCCAGCAGTGACCCAGCGGGAGCGGATGAGCAGTTCTTC
CDR3 protein: CASSDPAGADEQFF

CDR3 length: 14
D gene: NA
clone size: NA
J gene: TRBJ1-1
V gene: TRBV28
CDR3 DNA: TGTGCCAGCAGTTTGAATTACAGGGTCACTGAAGCTTTCTTT
CDR3 protein: CASSLNYRVTEAFF

CDR3 length: 11
D gene: TRBD1
clone size: NA
J gene: TRBJ1-1
V gene: TRBV6-1
CDR3 DNA: TGTGCCAGCAGGCGACAGGGTGAAGCTTTCTTT
CDR3 protein: CASRRQGEAFF

CDR3 length: 14
D gene: NA
clone size: NA
J gene: TRBJ1-1
V gene: TRBV5-1
CDR3 DNA: TGCGCCAGCAGCTTGGTTTACAGAAACACTGAAGCTTTCTTT
CDR3 protein: CASSLVYRNTEAFF

CDR3 length: 17
D gene: TRBD1
clone size: NA
J gene: TRBJ1-4
V gene: TRBV30
CDR3 DNA: TGTGCCTGGAGTCCTAAACAGGGGACCGCAACTAATGAAAAACTGTTTTTT
CDR3 protein: CAWSPKQGTATNEKLFF

CDR3 length: 15
D gene: NA
clone size: NA
J gene: TRBJ1-5
V gene: TRBV5-1
CDR3 DNA: TGCGCCAGCAGCTCGGGTGCAGGGAGCAATCAGCCCCAGCATTTT
CDR3 protein: CASSSGAGSNQPQHF

CDR3 length: 15
D gene: NA
clone size: once
J gene: TRBJ1-1
V gene: TRBV7-2
CDR3 DNA: TGTGCCAGCAGCGAAAGCGGTCCCCTGAACACTGAAGCTTTCTTT
CDR3 protein: CASSESGPLNTEAFF

CDR3 length: 14
D gene: TRBD1
clone size: NA
J gene: TRBJ1-2
V gene: TRBV18
CDR3 DNA: TGTGCCAGCTCATCTTTGGACAGGAACTATGGCTACACCTTC
CDR3 protein: CASSSLDRNYGYTF

CDR3 length: 15
D gene: TRBD1
clone size: once
J gene: TRBJ2-5
V gene: TRBV28
CDR3 DNA: TGTGCCACCGAACCGATGACAGGGGGAACAGAGACCCAGTACTTC
CDR3 protein: CATEPMTGGTETQYF

CDR3 length: 13
D gene: NA
clone size: few
J gene: TRBJ1-1
V gene: TRBV6-5
CDR3 DNA: TGTGCCAGCAAGCGGGGGATGAACACTGAAGCTTTCTTT
CDR3 protein: CASKRGMNTEAFF

CDR3 length: 15
D gene: TRBD1
clone size: NA
J gene: TRBJ2-2
V gene: TRBV16
CDR3 DNA: TGTGCCAGCAGCGTGGACAGGGGGCATACCGGGGAGCTGTTTTTT
CDR3 protein: CASSVDRGHTGELFF

CDR3 length: 15
D gene: TRBD1
clone size: NA
J gene: TRBJ1-5
V gene: TRBV4-1
CDR3 DNA: TGCGCCAGCAGCCAAGGCAGGGGGAACAATCAGCCCCAGCATTTT
CDR3 protein: CASSQGRGNNQPQHF

CDR3 length: 15
D gene: TRBD2
clone size: NA
J gene: TRBJ2-7
V gene: TRBV15
CDR3 DNA: TGTGCCACCAGCAGGAAGGTGCTCGGGGAGGGCGAGCAGTACTTC
CDR3 protein: CATSRKVLGEGEQYF

CDR3 length: 18
D gene: TRBD2
clone size: NA
J gene: TRBJ2-1
V gene: TRBV15
CDR3 DNA: TGTGCCACCAGCAGAGATCCCCCGGGACTAGCGGTACACAATGAGCAGTTCTTC
CDR3 protein: CATSRDPPGLAVHNEQFF

CDR3 length: 14
D gene: NA
clone size: NA
J gene: TRBJ1-2
V gene: TRBV29-1
CDR3 DNA: TGCAGCGTTGAAGATTGGGAGGGCATAGGGGGCTACACCTTC
CDR3 protein: CSVEDWEGIGGYTF

CDR3 length: 16
D gene: NA
clone size: NA
J gene: TRBJ1-2
V gene: TRBV10-3
CDR3 DNA: TGTGCCATCAGTGACCTAGACAGCTTAGCTAACTATGGCTACACCTTC
CDR3 protein: CAISDLDSLANYGYTF

CDR3 length: 14
D gene: NA
clone size: few
J gene: TRBJ1-2
V gene: TRBV2
CDR3 DNA: TGTGCCAGCAGCCCGGGAGGGTCGACCTATGGCTACACCTTC
CDR3 protein: CASSPGGSTYGYTF